This T cell receptor (beta chain) was recovered during a study of cytomegalovirus exposure and HLA in healthy donors. Only in-frame clones appear in the TCRdb table, and some are missing; sequencing was by immunoSEQ multiplex PCR. The sample gives some 130,000 clones, about 83% of which show up once; approximately 1.4% is in the top ten. Germline trimming cut 4 bases from V and 3 bases from J; bases unmatched to any gene: 13. This CDR3 has 16 residues. Germline CDR1 SGHDT, CDR2 YYEEEE. Sequenced input: PBMCs. The source is a woman in her thirties in good health and CMV-seronegative. V gene TRBV5-6 combines with J gene TRBJ2-7, with 7 bases aligning to TRBD1. In nucleotides, the CDR3 is TGTGCCAGCAGCCTAGGTTCGGTTCGGGACAGCTACGAGCAGTACTTC. Translating gives CASSLGSVRDSYEQYF. Full variable domain (missing parts from reference TRBV5-6 and TRBJ2-7): DAGVTQSPTHLIKTRGQQVTLRCSPKSGHDTVSWYQQALGQGPQFIFQYYEEEERQRGNFPDRFSGHQFPNYSSELNVNALLLGDSALYLCASSLGSVRDSYEQYFGPGTRLTVT.